Following are 8 T cell receptor beta chains from one sample sequenced in a study of monozygotic twins with inflammatory bowel disease (dated by TCRdb to between 2018 and 2021). The library came from 5' RACE. TCRdb records Illumina HiSeq 2500 as the sequencer. TCRdb reprocessed the public reads and reports one entry per CDR3 protein sequence, without DNA. The table for this sample shows around 97,000 distinct CDR3 sequences. In total, the top ten clones hold 1.9% of the sample. Sequencing used blood. The receptors were sampled from a human donor with ulcerative colitis or Crohn's disease, or a healthy co-twin of an affected twin (not recorded which).

The chain employs TRBV7-7 and TRBJ2-7; lacking DNA, the TRBD2 call made by TCRdb goes unchecked. There are 16 residues in the CDR3. The germline V gene has CDR1 SSHAT and CDR2 FNYEAQ (reference sequence). This CDR3 reads CASSLTTGGSIYEQYF.

The V call is TRBV7-2, the J call TRBJ2-2; there is no DNA to check the TCRdb D call of TRBD1. CDR1 and CDR2 (germline): SGHTA, FQGNSA. CDR3 length: 13 residues. CDR3 residues: CATGQMNTGELFF.

The V call is TRBV18, the J call TRBJ2-7; without DNA, the TCRdb call of TRBD2 cannot be checked. Germline V CDR1 and CDR2: KGHSH, LQKENI. This CDR3 has 13 residues. The CDR3 region is CASGTSGTYEQYF.

CDR3 amino acids: CASSRLAGGYEQYF. The chain carries TRBV19 and TRBJ2-7; TCRdb proposes TRBD2, but this gene call is untestable without DNA. The germline V gene encodes CDR1 LNHDA and CDR2 SQIVND (reference sequence). The CDR3 is 14 amino acids.

V usage is TRBV28 and J usage is TRBJ2-1; lacking DNA, the TRBD2 call made by TCRdb goes unchecked. The CDR3 is made up of 15 amino acids. Per the germline V gene, CDR1 is MDHEN and CDR2 is SYDVKM. The chain's CDR3 is CASVPPGTIGVEQFF.

V usage is TRBV4-3 and J usage is TRBJ1-2. There are 16 residues in the CDR3. Germline V lookup: CDR1 LGHNA, CDR2 YSLEER. CDR3 sequence: CASSQDSNDINYGYTF.

The rearrangement uses TRBV4-1 and TRBJ2-7; TCRdb's assignment of TRBD1 cannot be checked, as there is no DNA. CDR1 is MGHRA, CDR2 YSYEKL, per germline. The CDR3 has 16 amino acids. This CDR3 reads CASSQAPGTASYEQYF.

The chain is built from TRBV6-5 and TRBJ2-7. CDR1 and CDR2 from the germline V gene are MNHEY and SVGAGI. The CDR3 runs 14 residues. CDR3 loop: CASSSGRSSYEQYF.